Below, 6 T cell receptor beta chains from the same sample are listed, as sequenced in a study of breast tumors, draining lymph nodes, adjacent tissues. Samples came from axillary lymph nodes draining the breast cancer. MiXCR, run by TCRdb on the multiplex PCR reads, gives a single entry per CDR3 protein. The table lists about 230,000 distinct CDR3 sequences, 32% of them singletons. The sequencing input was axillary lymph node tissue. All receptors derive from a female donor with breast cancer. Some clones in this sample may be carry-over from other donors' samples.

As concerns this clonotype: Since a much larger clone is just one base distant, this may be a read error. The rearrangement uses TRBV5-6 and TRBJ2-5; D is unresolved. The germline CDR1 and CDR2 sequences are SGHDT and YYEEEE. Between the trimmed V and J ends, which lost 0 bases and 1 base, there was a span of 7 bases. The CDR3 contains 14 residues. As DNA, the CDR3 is TGTGCCAGCAGCTTGGGGTTGGCCCAAGAGACCCAGTACTTC. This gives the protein CASSLGLAQETQYF.

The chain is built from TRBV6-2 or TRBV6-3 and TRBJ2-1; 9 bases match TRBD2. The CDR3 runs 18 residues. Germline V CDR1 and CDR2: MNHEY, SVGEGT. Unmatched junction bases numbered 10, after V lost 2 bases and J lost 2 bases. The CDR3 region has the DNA TGTGCCAGCAGTTACGGCGGGAGGGCCCGTCTTCCCTACAATGAGCAGTTCTTC. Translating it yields CASSYGGRARLPYNEQFF.

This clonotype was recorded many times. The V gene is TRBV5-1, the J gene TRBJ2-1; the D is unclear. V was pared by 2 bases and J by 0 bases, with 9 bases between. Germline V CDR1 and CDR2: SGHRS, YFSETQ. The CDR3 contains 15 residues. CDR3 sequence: CASSLGTLSYNEQFF. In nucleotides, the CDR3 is TGCGCCAGCAGCTTAGGAACCCTCTCCTACAATGAGCAGTTCTTC. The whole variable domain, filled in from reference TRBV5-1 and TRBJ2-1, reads KAGVTQTPRYLIKTRGQQVTLSCSPISGHRSVSWYQQTPGQGLQFLFEYFSETQRNKGNFPGRFSGRQFSNSRSEMNVSTLELGDSALYLCASSLGTLSYNEQFFGPGTRLTVL.

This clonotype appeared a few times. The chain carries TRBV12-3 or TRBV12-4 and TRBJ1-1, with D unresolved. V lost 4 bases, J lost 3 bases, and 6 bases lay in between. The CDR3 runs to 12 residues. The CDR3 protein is CASSYSYTEAFF. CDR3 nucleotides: TGTGCCAGCAGTTACAGTTACACTGAAGCTTTCTTT.

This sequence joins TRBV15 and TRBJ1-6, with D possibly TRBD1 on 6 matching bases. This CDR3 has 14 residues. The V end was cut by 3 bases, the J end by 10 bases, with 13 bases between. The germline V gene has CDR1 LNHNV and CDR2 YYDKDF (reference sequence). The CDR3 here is CATSSQTGSSPLHF. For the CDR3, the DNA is TGTGCCACCAGCAGTCAAACAGGGTCCTCACCCCTCCACTTT.

In DNA, the CDR3 is TGTGCCAGCAGTCACGGCGGGGGAATCACAGATACGCAGTATTTT. As protein: CASSHGGGITDTQYF. This chain uses TRBV6-6 with TRBJ2-3; TRBD2 aligns across 7 bases. CDR1 is MNHNY, CDR2 SVGAGI, per germline (reference sequence). V lost 5 bases to trimming and J lost 2 bases; unmatched junction nucleotides: 7. CDR3 length equals 15 residues.